This record concerns one TCR beta chain sequence. Its cognate antigen is unknown. This CDR3 is 16 amino acids long. V shed 4 bases and J shed 4 bases, with 19 bases lying between them. Germline CDR1 and CDR2: SGHAT and FQNNGV. This record belongs to a study of T cells in Graves' hyperthyroidism and ophthalmopathy. General observations from the study: Blood also held most thyroid clonotypes expanded beyond 0.001.

Hyperthyroidism was newly diagnosed in patients aged 18 to 65 (duration under 2 months). There were TCR beta CDR3 regions amplified from RNA transcripts. TCR CDR3 regions were first amplified by RT-PCR with HTBI primers. TCRdb re-derived calls from the multiplex PCR reads in MiXCR, one entry per CDR3 protein. The sample lists hundreds of thousands of distinct CDR3 sequences, about 17% seen once, with over 15% in the top ten. The sequenced sample consisted of blood. The chain carries TRBV11-2 and TRBJ1-2; D not certain. The sequence was collected from a woman between 50 and 59 years old with Graves' hyperthyroidism that later progressed to Graves' ophthalmopathy. CDR3 sequence (DNA): TGTGCCAGCAGCTCAACGCGGCGGGATTTAGGCTATGGCTACACCTTC. Its translation: CASSSTRRDLGYGYTF.